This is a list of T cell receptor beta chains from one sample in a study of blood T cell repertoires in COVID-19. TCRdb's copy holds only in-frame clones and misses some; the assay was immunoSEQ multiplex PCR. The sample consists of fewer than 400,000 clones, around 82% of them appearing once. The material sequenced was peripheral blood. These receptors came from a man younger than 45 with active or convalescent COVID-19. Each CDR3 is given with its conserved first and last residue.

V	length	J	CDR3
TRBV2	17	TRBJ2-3	CASSGGTSGIRTDTQYF
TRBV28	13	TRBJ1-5	CASSLVMRKAQHF
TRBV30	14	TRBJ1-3	CAWSRQRTGNTIYF
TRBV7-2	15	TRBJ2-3	CASSSRQGLTDTQYF
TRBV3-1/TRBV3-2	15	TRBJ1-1	CASSHLQGPGAEAFF
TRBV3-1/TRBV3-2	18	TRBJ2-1	CASSQEGDSQRYYNEQFF
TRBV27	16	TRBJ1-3	CASSDTRGFPGNTIYF
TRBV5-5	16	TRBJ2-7	CASSSGTSGRVYEQYF
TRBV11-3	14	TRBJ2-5	CASSPPELVETQYF
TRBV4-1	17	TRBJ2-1	CASSQRDGTSANNEQFF
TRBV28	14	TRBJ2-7	CASSSGGSPYEQYF
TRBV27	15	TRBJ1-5	CASSFEGKEGQPQHF
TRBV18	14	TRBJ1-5	CASSDRDNRQPQHF
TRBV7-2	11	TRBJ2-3	CASSHGPRSYF
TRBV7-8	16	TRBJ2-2	CASSLTYMANTGELFF
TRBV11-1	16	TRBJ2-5	CASRTGATSGRETQYF
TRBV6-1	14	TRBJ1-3	CASSEGTSGNTIYF
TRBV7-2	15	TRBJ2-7	CASSLFRGGVYEQYF
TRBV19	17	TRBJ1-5	CASSQRGQAYSNQPQHF
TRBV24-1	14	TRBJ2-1	CATSDRVLPDEQFF